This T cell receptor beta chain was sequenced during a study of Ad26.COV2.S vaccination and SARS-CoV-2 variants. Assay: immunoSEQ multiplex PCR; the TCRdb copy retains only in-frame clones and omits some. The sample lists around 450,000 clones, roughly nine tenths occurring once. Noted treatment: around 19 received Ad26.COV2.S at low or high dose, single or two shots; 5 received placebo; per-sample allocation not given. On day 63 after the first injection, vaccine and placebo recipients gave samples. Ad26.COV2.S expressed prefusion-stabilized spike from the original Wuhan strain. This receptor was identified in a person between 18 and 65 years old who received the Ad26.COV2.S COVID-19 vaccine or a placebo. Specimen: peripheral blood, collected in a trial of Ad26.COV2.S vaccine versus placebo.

The CDR3 sequence: CASSPRQDGQPQHF. In nucleotides, the CDR3 is TGTGCCAGCAGCCCTAGACAGGATGGTCAGCCCCAGCATTTT. This chain uses TRBV28 with TRBJ1-5; D possibly corresponds to TRBD1 (6 bases). V lost 6 bases and J 6 bases, leaving 15 bases between the germline ends. The CDR3 contains 14 residues. The germline gives CDR1 MDHEN, CDR2 SYDVKM.